These 10 T cell receptor beta chains share one sample of origin, sequenced in a study of T cell repertoires in cytomegalovirus infection (dated by TCRdb to between 2019 and 2020). Explained via the paper, the treatment or condition label denotes: in vitro stimulation with specific CMV peptide epitopes to enrich CMV-specific T cells. TCRdb shows the sequencer as Illumina HiSeq 1500. Clones were called with MiXCR by TCRdb after fastp trimmed the public reads at Q25, and only in-frame beta chains were retained. One record per CDR3 amino acid sequence lists the most common genes and DNA. The sample profile shows 300,000 to 400,000 distinct CDR3 sequences; just under 30% of them were found once. The ten largest clones take up roughly 20% of the sample. These receptors lack a known antigen. The specimen was cultured PBMCs, collected from culture after CMV antigen stimulation. The receptors come from a human donor in good health (CMV status not recorded). Some clones in this sample may be carry-over from other donors' samples.

This clonotype appeared a few times. This sequence joins TRBV20-1 and TRBJ2-3; 9 positions match TRBD2. Germline V gene lookup returns CDR1 DFQATT and CDR2 SNEGSKA (reference sequence). With 6 bases clipped from V and 1 base from J, the junction kept 11 bases outside the gene matches. The CDR3 loop spans 16 amino acids. The CDR3 sequence: CSARSAGGPGTDTQYF. The CDR3 DNA reads as TGCAGTGCCCGGTCGGCGGGGGGGCCTGGCACAGATACGCAGTATTTT.

In this sample, this clonotype turned up once. The rearrangement links TRBV12-3 or TRBV12-4 to TRBJ1-3, with D possibly matching TRBD1 (6 bases). CDR3 size: 16 residues. Trimming pared 5 bases from V and 0 bases from J, leaving 14 bases between. Here the CDR3 reads CASSPRTVSSGNTIYF. The CDR3 DNA sequence: TGTGCCAGCAGTCCGCGGACAGTCTCCTCTGGAAACACCATATATTTT.

This clonotype showed up many times. The chain uses TRBV7-2 and TRBJ2-2; D is undetermined. This CDR3 is built from 12 residues. The germline V gene encodes CDR1 SGHTA and CDR2 FQGNSA. V lost 7 bases to trimming and J lost 5 bases, with 8 bases between them. This chain's CDR3 is CASTRDTGELFF. The CDR3 DNA sequence: TGTGCCAGCACAAGGGATACCGGGGAGCTGTTTTTT.

This clonotype was recorded a few times. The V and J genes are TRBV24-1 and TRBJ2-5; possibly TRBD2 for D (5 bases). Germline-derived CDR1 and CDR2 are KGHDR and SFDVKD. V lost 4 bases and J 5 bases, leaving 16 bases between the germline ends. This CDR3 spans 15 amino acids. The CDR3 DNA sequence: TGTGCCACCAGTGACGCTAGCCGGCCCCTGGAGACCCAGTACTTC. Translating gives CATSDASRPLETQYF.

This rearrangement joins TRBV7-6 to TRBJ1-4; D gene uncertain. Germline V gene lookup returns CDR1 SGHVS and CDR2 FNYEAQ. Trimming pared 1 base from V and 4 bases from J, leaving 10 bases between. CDR3 size: 15 residues. The CDR3 region has the DNA TGTGCCAGCAGCTTAGGATCGGGTTTTAATGAAAAACTGTTTTTT. This codes for CASSLGSGFNEKLFF. The entire variable domain, with the rest obtained from reference TRBV7-6 and TRBJ1-4, is as follows: GAGVSQSPRYKVTKRGQDVALRCDPISGHVSLYWYRQALGQGPEFLTYFNYEAQQDKSGLPNDRFSAERPEGSISTLTIQRTEQRDSAMYRCASSLGSGFNEKLFFGSGTQLSVL.

The sample holds many counts of this clonotype. This sequence joins TRBV12-3 or TRBV12-4 and TRBJ2-1; 8 bases are shared with TRBD1. This CDR3 has 18 amino acids. The ends lost 7 bases at V and 5 bases at J; junction bases unmatched: 19. DNA for the CDR3: TGTGCCAGCACCCCGGGACAGGCGGCGACAATCAGGCACAATGAGCAGTTCTTC. Protein: CASTPGQAATIRHNEQFF.

The rearrangement links TRBV6-1 to TRBJ2-4; D is perhaps TRBD1 or TRBD2 (5 bases each). This CDR3 has 19 amino acids. The V gene lost 5 bases and the J gene lost 0 bases, with 23 bases spanning the gap. Germline V gene lookup returns CDR1 MNHNS and CDR2 SASEGT. The CDR3 loop reads CASSFPNTGTFLAKNIQYF. The CDR3 DNA sequence: TGTGCCAGCAGTTTCCCGAATACCGGGACCTTCTTAGCCAAAAACATTCAGTACTTC.

As for this clonotype: A read error may produce the germline difference seen at one junction end. The V gene is TRBV5-3, the J gene TRBJ2-5; TRBD2 aligns across 8 bases. TRBV5-3 is labeled an ORF, and its function is uncertain. The CDR3 extends over 18 amino acids. The CDR3 protein is CASSLFGTSFSLQETQYF. In DNA, the CDR3 is TGTGCCAGCAGCTTGTTTGGGACTAGTTTCTCCTTACAAGAGACCCAGTACTTC.

The chain couples TRBV7-8 to TRBJ2-7, with 7 bases lining up with TRBD1. V was pared by 8 bases and J by 2 bases, with 6 bases of the junction left unmatched. Looked up from germline, CDR1 is SGHVS and CDR2 is FQNEAQ. There are 13 residues in the CDR3. The CDR3 DNA reads as TGTGCCAGCGGGACAGCCTTAACCTACGAGCAGTACTTC. This gives the protein CASGTALTYEQYF.

This clonotype was picked up a small number of times. The chain links TRBV9 to TRBJ1-1; TRBD1 agrees at 7 bases. The ends lost 4 bases at V and 0 bases at J; junction bases unmatched: 9. Per the germline V gene, CDR1 is SGDLS and CDR2 is YYNGEE. The CDR3 is 16 amino acids. CDR3 in DNA: TGTGCCAGCAGCCCCGCAGGGGGTAGTATGAACACTGAAGCTTTCTTT. Its protein is CASSPAGGSMNTEAFF.